This TCR beta chain was sequenced during a study of CD8 T cells in ankylosing spondylitis. In the case of this clonotype: Antigen specificity is unknown.

The ends were cut back, 6 bases at V and 3 bases at J, with 14 bases in the middle. Germline lookup yields CDR1 MGHRA and CDR2 YSYEKL. The CDR3 totals 15 residues. As the method for making TCR beta libraries, quantitative 5'-RACE with molecular barcodes was used. TCRdb reanalysed the 5' RACE reads using MiXCR and keeps one entry per CDR3 protein. This sample has around 140,000 distinct CDR3 sequences, with approximately 10% found just once. Findings and limits, study-wide: Blood of patients with ankylosing spondylitis appeared to be characterized by a TCR beta motif of several highly homologous variants. Previous work reported some of these motif variants in the synovial fluid and blood of reactive arthritis.

Source material: blood, either unsorted or a sorted T cell fraction (not recorded which). This TCR derives from a female donor with ankylosing spondylitis or in good health (not recorded which). The chain joins TRBV4-1 to TRBJ1-4, with D perhaps matching TRBD1 (5 bases). CDR3 residues: CASSLQGSPNEKLFF. CDR3 sequence (DNA): TGCGCCAGCAGTCTGCAGGGTTCGCCTAATGAAAAACTGTTTTTT.